These 15 T cell receptor beta chains came from one sample sequenced in a study of cytomegalovirus exposure and HLA in healthy donors. The PCR contained 60 Vbeta and 13 Jbeta primers. Clones were sequenced by immunoSEQ multiplex PCR, and TCRdb holds only the in-frame ones, with some missing. The sample lists roughly 110,000 clones, 82% occurring once. The sample was PBMCs. The receptor set was obtained from a man younger than 40 in good health and CMV-seropositive.

This chain joins TRBV18 and TRBJ1-4; D is uncertain. This CDR3 comprises 15 residues. Deletions cut 3 bases from V and 2 bases from J, with 10 bases between. Germline V gene sequence: CDR1 KGHSH, CDR2 LQKENI. CDR3 coding DNA: TGTGCCAGCTCACCTCCCTTGGGCACTAATGAAAAACTGTTTTTT. Its protein is CASSPPLGTNEKLFF.

The V and J genes are TRBV4-1 and TRBJ2-3; 9 nucleotides align to TRBD2. V was pared by 2 bases and J by 2 bases, with 5 bases of the junction left unmatched. The CDR3 spans 16 residues. Germline values: CDR1 MGHRA, CDR2 YSYEKL. CDR3 bases: TGCGCCAGCAGCCAATTAGCGGGGGTCATCACAGATACGCAGTATTTT. Its translation: CASSQLAGVITDTQYF.

The V gene is TRBV23-1, the J gene TRBJ1-1; D is unclear. TRBV23-1 carries the ORF label, with uncertain function. V dropped 0 bases and J dropped 1 base, with 9 bases sitting between them. There are 15 residues in the CDR3. The CDR3 sequence is CASSQSLTENTEAFF. CDR3 in DNA: TGCGCCAGCAGTCAATCCTTAACAGAGAACACTGAAGCTTTCTTT.

This chain uses TRBV5-6 with TRBJ2-5, with TRBD2 identical over 13 bases. This CDR3 is built from 16 residues. Germline V CDR1 and CDR2: SGHDT, YYEEEE. J lost 5 bases, V lost 6 bases, and 10 bases had no gene match. The CDR3 DNA follows: TGTGCCAGCAACTCCCAAGGACTAGCGGGGGTGGAGACCCAGTACTTC. This gives the protein CASNSQGLAGVETQYF.

The chain employs TRBV6-5 and TRBJ1-1; 9 bases agree with TRBD1. The germline V gene encodes CDR1 MNHEY and CDR2 SVGAGI. V shed 4 bases and J 4 bases; nucleotides not matched to a gene: 4. CDR3 length equals 14 residues. The CDR3 coding sequence is TGTGCCAGCAGTTTAGACAGGGGGGGCACTGAAGCTTTCTTT. It translates to CASSLDRGGTEAFF.

This sequence joins TRBV29-1 and TRBJ1-1; D possibly corresponds to TRBD1 (6 bases). The CDR3 length is 13 residues. Germline-derived CDR1 and CDR2 are SQVTM and ANQGSEA. V was pared by 4 bases and J by 5 bases, with 14 bases between. The CDR3 nucleotides read TGCAGCGTTGTAAAACAGGGTAATACTGAAGCTTTCTTT. This translates into CSVVKQGNTEAFF.

The V call is TRBV29-1, the J call TRBJ1-5; 9 positions agree with TRBD1. V was clipped by 6 bases and J by 4 bases; unmatched bases: 16. Per germline, CDR1 SQVTM and CDR2 ANQGSEA. CDR3 length equals 17 residues. The chain's CDR3 is CSVTTPGQGIKNQPQHF. CDR3 DNA: TGCAGCGTGACGACACCGGGACAGGGTATTAAAAATCAGCCCCAGCATTTT.

This clone was picked up one time. V usage is TRBV4-2 and J usage is TRBJ2-3, with 15 bases fitting TRBD2. V gave up 0 bases and J gave up 0 bases; unmatched junction bases: 7. The CDR3 spans 20 residues. The germline gives CDR1 LGHNA, CDR2 YNFKEQ. CDR3 nucleotides: TGTGCCAGCAGCCAAGAGGGACTAGCGGGGGGACGTATAAGCACAGATACGCAGTATTTT. Its translation: CASSQEGLAGGRISTDTQYF.

This chain uses TRBV4-1 with TRBJ2-3; 12 bases match TRBD2. There are 17 residues in the CDR3. J gave up 2 bases and V 4 bases, and 7 bases lay outside the gene matches. Germline CDR1 reads MGHRA; CDR2 reads YSYEKL. The CDR3 DNA reads as TGCGCCAGCAGCCCTAGCGGGGGGGGTCCATACACAGATACGCAGTATTTT. Translation gives CASSPSGGGPYTDTQYF.

The rearrangement joins TRBV7-9 to TRBJ1-1; TRBD1 aligns across 7 bases. Germline-derived CDR1 and CDR2 are SEHNR and FQNEAQ (reference sequence). The trim removed 1 base at V and 4 bases at J, leaving 6 bases unmatched. The CDR3 contains 15 residues. Here the CDR3 reads CASSLETGMGTEAFF. For the CDR3, the DNA is TGTGCCAGCAGCTTAGAGACAGGGATGGGCACTGAAGCTTTCTTT.

This chain links TRBV5-1 with TRBJ2-7, with D perhaps TRBD2 (5 bases). The V end was cut by 3 bases, the J end by 0 bases, with 16 bases between. The CDR3 is 16 amino acids. CDR1 is SGHRS and CDR2 is YFSETQ in the germline V gene. CDR3: CASSSGDEDLSYEQYF. The CDR3 DNA reads as TGCGCCAGCAGCTCCGGGGATGAGGATCTCTCCTACGAGCAGTACTTC.

The chain carries TRBV11-3 and TRBJ2-5; 13 bases are shared with TRBD2. With the DNA end fitting TRBJ2-7 better, the J assignment may be wrong. Per germline, CDR1 SGHNT and CDR2 YENEEA. This CDR3 region has 18 residues. CDR3 coding DNA: TGTGCCAGCAGCTTAAGGGTAACTAGCGGGGGGGGTAGCTACGAGCAGTACTTC. Protein product: CASSLRVTSGGGSYEQYF.

The chain carries TRBV14 and TRBJ2-3, with 9 bases identical to TRBD2. The CDR3 spans 18 residues. Germline CDR1 and CDR2: SGHDN and FVKESK. The trim removed 1 base at V and 4 bases at J, leaving 12 bases unmatched. In nucleotides, the CDR3 is TGTGCCAGCAGCCAAGTTCGGCGAGGCGGGGGGGCCGCAGATACGCAGTATTTT. Protein: CASSQVRRGGGAADTQYF.

The rearrangement links TRBV27 to TRBJ2-1; 8 positions match TRBD2. The V gene end was trimmed by 2 bases and the J gene end by 9 bases; junction bases not matched to a gene: 6. This CDR3 is 14 amino acids long. CDR1 MNHEY and CDR2 SMNVEV come from the germline V gene (reference sequence). This CDR3 reads CASSLNGGASEQFF. In DNA, the CDR3 is TGTGCCAGCAGTTTAAACGGGGGGGCTTCTGAGCAGTTCTTC.

This chain uses TRBV18 with TRBJ1-2; 7 nucleotides align to TRBD1. V lost 4 bases and J lost 8; bases outside the gene matches: 7. The CDR3 loop spans 13 amino acids. Germline values: CDR1 KGHSH, CDR2 LQKENI. CDR3 amino acids: CASSLQGQEGYTF. DNA for the CDR3: TGTGCCAGCTCACTACAGGGGCAGGAGGGCTACACCTTC.